This T cell receptor beta chain was sequenced in a study of CD8+CD57+ T cells in acquired aplastic anemia. Study-level background: DNA per sorted CD4+ or CD8+ sample ranged about 0.2 to 27.4 ug, averaging roughly 3.2 ug.

CDR1 SGHNT and CDR2 YYREEE come from the germline V gene (reference sequence). V trimming: 2 bases; J trimming: 10 bases; junction bases outside the gene matches: 8. The CDR3 has 14 residues. Findings and caveats of the study: Significant differences in CD8+ Simpson's diversity were not observed between patients and controls.

Patients picked for sequencing had shown CD8+CD57+ cell expansion detected by flow cytometry. Genomic DNA provided the template from which TCR beta VDJ and CDR3 profiles were obtained. TCRdb used MiXCR to reprocess the reads, holding one entry per CDR3 protein. The table lists roughly 200,000 distinct CDR3 sequences, roughly 65% of them singletons. This clonotype was counted only a few times. Its antigen remains unidentified. Source material: sorted CD4+, CD8+, or CD8+CD57+ T cells (not recorded which) from PBMCs. This receptor was obtained from a human donor with aplastic anemia. This chain joins TRBV5-4 and TRBJ2-7; 11 bases align to TRBD1. CDR3 nucleotide sequence: TGTGCCAGCAGCTTCTCGAGGACAGGGGGCCATCAGTACTTC. Protein product: CASSFSRTGGHQYF.